This TCR beta chain was retrieved from a study of T cell repertoires in cytomegalovirus infection (dated by TCRdb to the late 2010s). Regarding the complete study: Donor HLA type was relevant to the analysis, as public TCR beta signatures indicated carriage of CMV infection together with the matching HLA type.

Instrument used: Illumina HiSeq 1500. TCRdb trimmed public reads at Q25 via fastp, called clones via MiXCR and kept in-frame beta chains. Entries are consolidated by CDR3 protein sequence, retaining the most common genes and DNA. The sample records over 150,000 distinct CDR3 sequences, under 25% of which are singletons. Approximately 3% of the sample lies in the top ten. Points the paper makes about the study in general: In both this cohort and an independent cohort of 350 or so donors, the cumulative frequency of public TCR beta family members distinguished carriers of CMV infection plus the relevant HLA type. The ex vivo response was dominated by HLA-C-restricted CMV-specific TCR beta clonotypes, which also provided the single most frequent clonotype in two of eight donors.

This clonotype was observed a handful of times. Its antigen has not been determined. No base-level quality is on record; no much larger clone is a single base apart. The CDR3 numbers 14 residues from cysteine through phenylalanine. CDR3 DNA is the only sequence kept; it has 42 bases, read in frame from the first base. The V and J ends are trimmed by 4 bases and 0 bases, leaving 6 bases between them. The germline V gene sets CDR1 to KGHDR and CDR2 to SFDVKD. The sequence is built from TRBV24-1 and TRBJ2-1; tentative D gene TRBD2, with 5 bases matching. The receptor's source is a human donor in good health (CMV status not recorded). Some clones in this sample may be carry-over from other donors' samples. Input material: PBMCs. The sequenced DNA: TGTGCCACCAGTGAAGGAGGCTCCTACAATGAGCAGTTCTTC. It translates as CATSEGGSYNEQFF.